Presented here are 9 T cell receptor beta chains from one specimen sequenced in a study of shared clonotypes between healthy human individuals. Here immunoSEQ multiplex PCR was the method, and the copy in TCRdb shows in-frame clones only, minus some. Of about 1,900,000 clones listed, approximately 94% were seen once; the top ten hold more than 0.95%. Terminally differentiated effector memory CD45RA+ cells were excluded by CCR7 positive selection of CD45RO-negative cells. The sequencing sample was made of naive CD8+ T cells sorted from blood. The receptors shown here come from a man aged 18-30 years in good health.

The chain uses TRBV27 and TRBJ2-3; 7 bases line up with TRBD2. The CDR3 covers 14 residues. V dropped 4 bases and J dropped 1; count of bases not matched to a gene: 2. The germline V gene encodes CDR1 MNHEY and CDR2 SMNVEV (reference sequence). CDR3 loop: CASSWAGGTDTQYF. The CDR3 DNA reads TGTGCCAGCAGTTGGGCGGGAGGCACAGATACGCAGTATTTT.

DNA of the CDR3: TGCGCCAGCAGCCCGCGGACAGGGTGGAACACCATATATTTT. Amino acid sequence: CASSPRTGWNTIYF. The chain uses TRBV4-1 and TRBJ1-3; 8 positions agree with TRBD1. Germline V gene data show CDR1 as MGHRA and CDR2 as YSYEKL. V lost 4 bases, J lost 7 bases, and 6 bases stayed unmatched. The CDR3 is 14 residues long.

The chain couples TRBV29-1 to TRBJ1-2; 9 bases align to TRBD1. V lost 4 bases to trimming and J lost 8 bases; unmatched junction nucleotides: 14. Germline loops: CDR1 SQVTM, CDR2 ANQGSEA. This CDR3 has 15 amino acids. CDR3 in amino acids: CSVGPSVGQGNGYTF. Here the CDR3 DNA reads TGCAGCGTTGGTCCTAGCGTGGGACAGGGTAACGGCTACACCTTC.

As to this clone: Compared with germline, one end of the junction differs, possibly owing to a read error. Different DNA sequences within this sample yield the same CDR3. V and J are TRBV19 and TRBJ2-5; D ambiguous. Germline V gene data show CDR1 as LNHDA and CDR2 as SQIVND (reference sequence). This CDR3 region has 13 residues. The chain's CDR3 is CASSVDGEETQYF. The CDR3 coding sequence is TGTGCCAGTAGTGTAGACGGTGAAGAGACCCAGTACTTC.

V is TRBV14 and J is TRBJ1-6; no clear D gene. Germline lookup yields CDR1 SGHDN and CDR2 FVKESK. The CDR3 sequence is 16 residues long. Trimming took off 0 bases at V and 9 bases at J, with 15 bases between the two ends. This CDR3 reads CASSQDLGSMGSPLHF. The CDR3 DNA sequence: TGTGCCAGCAGCCAAGATCTAGGCAGTATGGGTTCACCCCTCCACTTT. The variable domain in full, with the rest retrieved from reference TRBV14 and TRBJ1-6, is EAGVTQFPSHSVIEKGQTVTLRCDPISGHDNLYWYRRVMGKEIKFLLHFVKESKQDESGMPNNRFLAERTGGTYSTLKVQPAELEDSGVYFCASSQDLGSMGSPLHFGNGTRLTVT.

V gene TRBV29-1 combines with J gene TRBJ2-7; D might be TRBD2 (7 bases). This CDR3 has 13 amino acids. V lost 4 bases to trimming and J lost 3 bases, with 13 bases between them. CDR1 is SQVTM and CDR2 is ANQGSEA in the germline V gene. CDR3 amino acids: CSVAAGGLYEQYF. The CDR3 DNA reads as TGCAGCGTTGCCGCCGGGGGGCTCTACGAGCAGTACTTC.

This rearrangement joins TRBV7-9 to TRBJ2-7; tentatively, D is TRBD1 or TRBD2 (5 bases each). CDR3 length: 16 amino acids. Germline V gene sequence: CDR1 SEHNR, CDR2 FQNEAQ (reference sequence). Trimming cost V 6 bases and J 3 bases, with 21 bases left between them. Here the CDR3 reads CASSFPTGTGNYEQYF. CDR3 coding DNA: TGTGCCAGCAGTTTCCCGACCGGGACGGGCAACTACGAGCAGTACTTC.

The rearrangement joins TRBV6-5 to TRBJ2-1, with 8 bases identical to TRBD2. CDR3 length: 15 amino acids. V lost 6 bases, J lost 4 bases, and 8 bases stayed unmatched. From germline, CDR1 is MNHEY and CDR2 SVGAGI. Here the CDR3 reads CASSVVSGVYNEQFF. The CDR3 DNA follows: TGTGCCAGCAGCGTGGTTAGCGGGGTGTACAATGAGCAGTTCTTC.

The rearrangement joins TRBV7-2 to TRBJ1-5; no firm D call. The germline CDR1 and CDR2 sequences are SGHTA and FQGNSA. V was clipped by 4 bases and J by 0 bases, with 10 bases between them. The CDR3 has 15 residues. In DNA, the CDR3 is TGTGCCAGCAGCTCTCTACATGATAGCAATCAGCCCCAGCATTTT. Protein: CASSSLHDSNQPQHF. The variable domain in full, with the rest retrieved from reference TRBV7-2 and TRBJ1-5, is GAGVSQSPSNKVTEKGKDVELRCDPISGHTALYWYRQSLGQGLEFLIYFQGNSAPDKSGLPSDRFSAERTGGSVSTLTIQRTQQEDSAVYLCASSSLHDSNQPQHFGDGTRLSIL.